The entry below gives a single TCR beta chain sequence along with its context. The data were produced by immunoSEQ multiplex PCR, yet TCRdb's version contains in-frame clones alone and is incomplete. Of around 300,000 clones in the sample, approximately 90% were seen once. The CDR3 sequence is 16 residues long. Germline V CDR1 and CDR2: LNHDA, SQIVND (reference sequence). The J segment lost 1 base and the V segment lost 1 base, leaving 2 bases of the junction unmatched. The sample belongs to a study of blood T cell repertoires in COVID-19. Recruitment covered about two dozen US areas and drew participants whose ages spanned roughly 18 to 90 years.

The sequenced material came from PBMCs or T cells enriched from blood (not recorded which). The receptor comes from a woman aged 60-75 years in a cohort exposed to, infected with or recovered from COVID-19 (not recorded which). This chain links TRBV19 with TRBJ2-7; 12 positions match TRBD2. The CDR3 loop reads CASSIAGTSGSYEQYF. In DNA form, the CDR3 reads TGTGCCAGTAGTATAGCCGGGACTAGCGGGTCCTACGAGCAGTACTTC.